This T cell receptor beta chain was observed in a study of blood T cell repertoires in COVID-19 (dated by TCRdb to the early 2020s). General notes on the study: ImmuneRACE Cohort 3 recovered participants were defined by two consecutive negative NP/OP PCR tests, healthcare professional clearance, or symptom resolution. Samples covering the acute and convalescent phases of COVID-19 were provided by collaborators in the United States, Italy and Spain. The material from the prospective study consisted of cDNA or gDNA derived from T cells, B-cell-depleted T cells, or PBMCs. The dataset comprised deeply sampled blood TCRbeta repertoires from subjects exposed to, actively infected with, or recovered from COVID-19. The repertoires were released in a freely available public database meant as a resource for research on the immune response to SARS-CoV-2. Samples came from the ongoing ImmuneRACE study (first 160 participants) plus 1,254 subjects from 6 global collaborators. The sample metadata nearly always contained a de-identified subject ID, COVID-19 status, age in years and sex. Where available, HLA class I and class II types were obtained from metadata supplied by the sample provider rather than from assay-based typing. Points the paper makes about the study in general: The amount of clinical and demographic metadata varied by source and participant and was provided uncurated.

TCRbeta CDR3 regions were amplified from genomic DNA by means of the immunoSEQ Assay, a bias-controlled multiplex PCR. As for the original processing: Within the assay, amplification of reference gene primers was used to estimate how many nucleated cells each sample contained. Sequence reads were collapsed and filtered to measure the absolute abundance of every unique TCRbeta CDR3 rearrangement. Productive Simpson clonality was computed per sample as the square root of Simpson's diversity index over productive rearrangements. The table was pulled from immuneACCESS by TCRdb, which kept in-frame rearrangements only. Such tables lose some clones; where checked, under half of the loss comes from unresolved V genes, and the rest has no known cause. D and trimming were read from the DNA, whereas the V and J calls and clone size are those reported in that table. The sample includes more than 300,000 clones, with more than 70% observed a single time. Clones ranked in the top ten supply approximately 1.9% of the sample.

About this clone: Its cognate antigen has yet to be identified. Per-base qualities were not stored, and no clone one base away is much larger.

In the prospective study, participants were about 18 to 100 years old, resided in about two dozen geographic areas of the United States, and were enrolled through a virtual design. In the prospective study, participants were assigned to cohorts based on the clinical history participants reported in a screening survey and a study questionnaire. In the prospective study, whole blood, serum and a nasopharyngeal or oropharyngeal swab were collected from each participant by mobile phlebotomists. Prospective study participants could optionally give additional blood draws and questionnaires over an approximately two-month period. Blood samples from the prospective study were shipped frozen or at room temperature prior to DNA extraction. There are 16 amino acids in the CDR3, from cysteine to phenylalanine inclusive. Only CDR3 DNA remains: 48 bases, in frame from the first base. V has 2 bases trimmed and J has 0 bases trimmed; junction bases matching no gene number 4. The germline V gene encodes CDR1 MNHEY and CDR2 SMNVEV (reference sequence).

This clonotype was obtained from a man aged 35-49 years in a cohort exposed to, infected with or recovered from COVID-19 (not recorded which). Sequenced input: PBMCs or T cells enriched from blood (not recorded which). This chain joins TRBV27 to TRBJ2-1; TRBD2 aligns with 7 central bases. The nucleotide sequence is TGTGCCAGCAGTTTAGAGCGGGGAAGCTCCTACAATGAGCAGTTCTTC. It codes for CASSLERGSSYNEQFF.